The rows below give T cell receptor beta chains drawn from one sample of a study of monozygotic twins with inflammatory bowel disease. Each CDR3 protein gets one entry in TCRdb, which reprocessed the 5' RACE reads and gives no DNA. In total, the table holds around 410,000 distinct CDR3 sequences. The sample taken for sequencing was blood. The origin of the receptors is a human donor with ulcerative colitis or Crohn's disease, or a healthy co-twin of an affected twin (not recorded which). Both conserved end residues are part of each CDR3.

J gene | V gene | CDR3 protein
TRBJ2-3 | TRBV30 | CAWSVWGSTDTQYF
TRBJ2-1 | TRBV7-3 | CASSFNVGVEQFF
TRBJ2-2 | TRBV7-9 | CASSLVGQANTGELFF
TRBJ1-4 | TRBV12-3/TRBV12-4 | CASSLATGKNEKLFF
TRBJ2-4 | TRBV5-1 | CASSVGPTEAKNIQYF
TRBJ2-7 | TRBV20-1 | CSAIPGGSEQYF
TRBJ1-5 | TRBV28 | CASSLRPHSNQPQHF
TRBJ1-2 | TRBV12-3/TRBV12-4 | CASYSGGYGYTF
TRBJ2-7 | TRBV14 | CASSQTSGRYEQYF
TRBJ2-1 | TRBV4-3 | CASSPSSGVGDEQFF
TRBJ2-5 | TRBV6-1 | CASSERTGPETQYF
TRBJ1-2 | TRBV28 | CASTRDLTSYGYTF
TRBJ2-7 | TRBV7-6 | CASSLYSTTYEQYF
TRBJ2-1 | TRBV11-1 | CASSNPRTSGGSYNEQFF
TRBJ2-1 | TRBV5-4 | CASSGIRDYSYNEQFF
TRBJ1-6 | TRBV5-1 | CASSLDGQEDSPLHF
TRBJ2-3 | TRBV10-2 | CASSGLVGGGAAQYF
TRBJ1-6 | TRBV3-1 | CASSGKGNSPLHF
TRBJ2-2 | TRBV11-2 | CASSGRGSTGELFF
TRBJ2-1 | TRBV20-1 | CSAGRTSGRMGGSYNEQFF
TRBJ2-7 | TRBV7-9 | CPSSLVGRQYF
TRBJ2-1 | TRBV12-3/TRBV12-4 | CASSFAGSWQFF
TRBJ1-5 | TRBV3-1 | CASSQAGDQPQHF
TRBJ2-1 | TRBV5-4 | CASSPRRIVNEQFF
TRBJ1-1 | TRBV7-2 | CASSLVGGSNTEAFF
TRBJ2-1 | TRBV20-1 | CSAPPWGGRANNEQFF
TRBJ2-2 | TRBV3-1 | CASSWHLELFF
TRBJ2-3 | TRBV24-1 | CATRGEARDTQYF
TRBJ2-3 | TRBV9 | CASSVGMSTDTQYF
TRBJ2-3 | TRBV5-1 | CASSLNAGGTDTQYF
TRBJ2-7 | TRBV5-6 | CASSLRTVGTYEQYF
TRBJ1-2 | TRBV20-1 | CTARAGGVNYGYTF
TRBJ1-6 | TRBV5-1 | CASSPGTANSPLHF
TRBJ2-1 | TRBV4-2 | CASSQKTSAVSSYNEQFF
TRBJ1-5 | TRBV24-1 | CATSAPGNQPQHF
TRBJ1-1 | TRBV2 | CVRNSRRAGTEAFF
TRBJ1-1 | TRBV2 | CASTNRPGGTEAFF
TRBJ2-1 | TRBV20-1 | CSVHYKYNNEQFF
TRBJ2-7 | TRBV7-2 | CASSLEEGRTYEQYF
TRBJ2-2 | TRBV7-9 | CASSFPGTTNTGELFF
TRBJ2-3 | TRBV20-1 | CSAISGAAPSTDTQYF
TRBJ2-7 | TRBV10-3 | CAISMVTGAGEEQYF
TRBJ2-3 | TRBV10-3 | CAISVSVILTDTQYF
TRBJ2-3 | TRBV10-1 | CASSESGPDTQYF
TRBJ1-3 | TRBV19 | CASSIEVGRRSGNTIYF
TRBJ2-5 | TRBV28 | CASSPPSGGRIETQYF